The next 21 T cell receptor beta chains were all read from a single sample in a study of early T cells in non-severe SARS-CoV-2 infection. TCRdb re-derived calls from the 5' RACE reads in MiXCR, one entry per CDR3 protein. Of about 69,000 distinct CDR3 sequences in the sample, 8.5% to 10% were seen once. Material: whole blood. Receptors originate from an adult who was a healthcare worker with PCR-confirmed SARS-CoV-2 infection or an uninfected control (not recorded which).

This clonotype was picked up many times. CDR3 region: CSARDRERGAYEQFF. The DNA of the CDR3 is TGCAGTGCTAGAGATCGTGAGCGGGGGGCGTATGAGCAGTTCTTC. The chain carries TRBV20-1 and TRBJ2-1, with TRBD2 identical over 9 bases. Germline values: CDR1 DFQATT, CDR2 SNEGSKA (reference sequence). Germline trimming cut 0 bases from V and 8 bases from J; bases unmatched to any gene: 8. The CDR3 extends over 15 amino acids.

Many counts were recorded for this clonotype. The chain employs TRBV5-1 and TRBJ2-1; 9 nucleotides align to TRBD2. Per the germline V gene, CDR1 is SGHRS and CDR2 is YFSETQ. V lost 0 bases and J lost 7; bases outside the gene matches: 5. This CDR3 has 15 residues. In nucleotides, the CDR3 is TGCGCCAGCAGCTTGGGAGTAGCGGGGGATAATGAGCAGTTCTTC. Its protein is CASSLGVAGDNEQFF.

This clonotype was recorded many times. V is TRBV7-9 and J is TRBJ1-1; D remains unclear. This CDR3 region has 15 residues. The germline V and J ends were trimmed by 0 bases and 5 bases, with 13 bases remaining between them. Germline lookup yields CDR1 SEHNR and CDR2 FQNEAQ (reference sequence). The CDR3 spells CASSLAVTFETEAFF. The CDR3 coding sequence is TGTGCCAGCAGCTTAGCAGTCACCTTTGAGACTGAAGCTTTCTTT.

This clonotype has more than one count but fewer than ten. This chain links TRBV20-1 with TRBJ2-1; D unclear. Germline CDR1 is DFQATT and CDR2 is SNEGSKA (reference sequence). This CDR3 is 12 amino acids long. Trimming removed 4 bases from V and 8 bases from J, with 12 bases in between. In DNA form, the CDR3 reads TGCAGTGCTATCGAGCTTGAACATGAGCAGTTCTTC. Amino acid sequence: CSAIELEHEQFF.

This clonotype was seen more than once but under ten times. CDR3 DNA sequence: TGTGCCAGCAGACAGGGACAGGGTGACGGGGAGCTGTTTTTT. This codes for CASRQGQGDGELFF. The chain has TRBV9 and TRBJ2-2; 9 bases agree with TRBD1. The CDR3 loop spans 14 amino acids. Germline values: CDR1 SGDLS, CDR2 YYNGEE. V dropped 5 bases and J dropped 7; count of bases not matched to a gene: 6.

This clonotype was observed at least ten times. This chain connects TRBV20-1 to TRBJ2-7, with TRBD2 identical over 10 bases. Unmatched junction bases numbered 6, after V lost 1 base and J lost 0 bases. This CDR3 comprises 16 residues. Germline CDR1 reads DFQATT; CDR2 reads SNEGSKA (reference sequence). Written as DNA, the CDR3 is TGCAGTGCTAGAGTTAGCGGGAGGACTTACTCCTACGAGCAGTACTTC. Amino acids: CSARVSGRTYSYEQYF.

This clonotype was picked up many times. V is TRBV11-2 and J is TRBJ2-3, with 7 positions matching TRBD2. The V gene's germline CDR1 is SGHAT and CDR2 FQNNGV. The CDR3 covers 16 residues. J was trimmed by 5 bases and V by 1 base; bases with no gene match: 9. CDR3 sequence: CASSLVPGGNGDTQYF. Here the CDR3 DNA reads TGTGCCAGCAGCTTAGTACCGGGGGGTAATGGAGATACGCAGTATTTT.

This clonotype has at least ten counts. The chain links TRBV7-2 to TRBJ2-1; 7 bases map to TRBD2. CDR3 length: 14 residues. J lost 8 bases, V lost 4 bases, and 8 bases had no gene match. Germline values: CDR1 SGHTA, CDR2 FQGNSA. CDR3 sequence (DNA): TGTGCCAGCAGCTCCCAAGGACTAGGCGATGAGCAGTTCTTC. This translates into CASSSQGLGDEQFF.

This clonotype was picked up many times. The chain joins TRBV24-1 to TRBJ1-1, with no clear D. CDR3 length: 12 amino acids. CDR1 is KGHDR, CDR2 SFDVKD, per germline. V lost 7 bases, J lost 5 bases, and 10 bases lay in between. The CDR3 nucleotides are TGTGCCACCAGCGGACCAGATACTGAAGCTTTCTTT. It encodes CATSGPDTEAFF.

This clonotype has only a few counts. The J gene is TRBJ1-1, the V gene TRBV12-3 or TRBV12-4; D perhaps matches TRBD1 (6 bases). With 3 bases removed from V and 0 bases from J, the gap between germline ends came to 14 bases. The CDR3 covers 16 residues. CDR3 nucleotides: TGTGCCAGCAGTTTCGTCAAGGGGGGGATGAACACTGAAGCTTTCTTT. The encoded protein is CASSFVKGGMNTEAFF.

The sample holds many counts of this clonotype. The chain joins TRBV30 to TRBJ2-1; TRBD2 matches 7 bases. Trimming removed 2 bases from V and 10 bases from J; junction bases left unmatched: 8. This CDR3 is built from 13 residues. Germline lookup yields CDR1 GTSNPN and CDR2 SVGIG (reference sequence). CDR3 sequence (DNA): TGTGCCTGGAGTTCTAGCGGTACTCGGGAGCAGTTCTTC. It is translated as CAWSSSGTREQFF.

This clonotype turned up a few times. This sequence joins TRBV7-8 and TRBJ2-4, with 12 bases aligning to TRBD1. The CDR3 runs to 19 residues. Unmatched junction bases numbered 18, after V lost 5 bases and J lost 7 bases. Germline V gives CDR1 SGHVS, CDR2 FQNEAQ. The CDR3: CASSKVVGQGAIAGNIQYF. The DNA for the CDR3 is TGTGCCAGCAGCAAAGTTGTGGGACAGGGGGCTATTGCGGGGAACATTCAGTACTTC.

This clonotype was seen repeatedly, ten times or more. The CDR3, as DNA: TGCAGTGCTACCTCGGCTAGCGGGAGTGGGTATGAGCAGTTCTTC. It codes for CSATSASGSGYEQFF. The chain recombines TRBV20-1 with TRBJ2-1; 10 bases fit TRBD2. Germline CDR1 reads DFQATT; CDR2 reads SNEGSKA (reference sequence). The CDR3 runs 15 residues. The J segment lost 8 bases and the V segment lost 4 bases, leaving 11 bases of the junction unmatched.

This chain joins TRBV2 and TRBJ1-2; D is ambiguous. Between the trimmed V and J ends, which lost 2 bases and 12 bases, there was a span of 16 bases. The CDR3 length is 13 residues. The V gene's germline CDR1 is SNHLY and CDR2 FYNNEI. The CDR3 loop is CASSESLGTAHTF. The CDR3, as DNA: TGTGCCAGCAGTGAAAGCCTAGGAACAGCCCACACCTTC.

This clonotype was seen repeatedly, ten times or more. This chain links TRBV6-1 with TRBJ2-1, with 8 bases identical to TRBD1. The CDR3 has 15 amino acids. The junction had 6 bases not matched to a gene; V was cut back by 4 bases and J by 4 bases. CDR1 and CDR2 (germline): MNHNS, SASEGT. CDR3 coding DNA: TGTGCCAGCAGTGTGGAGGGGACAGGTTACAATGAGCAGTTCTTC. Protein sequence: CASSVEGTGYNEQFF.

In its sample, this clonotype was seen a few times. The chain employs TRBV20-1 and TRBJ2-1; 13 bases fit TRBD2. The V gene's germline CDR1 is DFQATT and CDR2 SNEGSKA (reference sequence). Trimming removed 6 bases from V and 9 bases from J; junction bases left unmatched: 8. The CDR3 length is 14 residues. CDR3 in amino acids: CSAGGLAGALEQFF. CDR3 in DNA: TGCAGTGCGGGCGGACTAGCGGGAGCACTTGAGCAGTTCTTC.

This clonotype has only a few counts. The chain recombines TRBV7-9 with TRBJ1-1; D may be TRBD1 (6 bases). The CDR3 extends over 12 amino acids. Trimming took off 5 bases at V and 7 bases at J, with 11 bases between the two ends. CDR1 SEHNR and CDR2 FQNEAQ come from the germline V gene (reference sequence). CDR3 sequence reads: CASSQRDIEAFF. For the CDR3, the DNA is TGTGCCAGCAGCCAAAGGGACATTGAAGCTTTCTTT.

This clonotype was recorded at least ten times. The rearrangement uses TRBV4-1 and TRBJ2-7; D may be TRBD1 (5 bases). The length of the CDR3 is 15 residues. From germline, CDR1 is MGHRA and CDR2 YSYEKL. V was cut by 0 bases and J by 4 bases, with 13 bases left in between. In DNA, the CDR3 is TGCGCCAGCAGCCAAGACTCGTCAGGGTCGTACGAGCAGTACTTC. As protein: CASSQDSSGSYEQYF.

This clonotype was detected ten times or more. The rearrangement joins TRBV30 to TRBJ1-2; D remains unclear. The V end lost 5 bases, the J end lost 4 bases, and 17 bases lay between the germline ends. Germline values: CDR1 GTSNPN, CDR2 SVGIG (reference sequence). This CDR3 spans 14 amino acids. The CDR3: CAWLDTPSSYGYTF. Written as DNA, the CDR3 is TGTGCCTGGCTTGACACCCCCTCATCCTATGGCTACACCTTC.

In this sample, this clonotype turned up a few times. The J gene is TRBJ1-3, the V gene TRBV15; D ambiguous. The CDR3 is 16 amino acids. Germline assignment: CDR1 LNHNV and CDR2 YYDKDF (reference sequence). The ends were cut back, 0 bases at V and 0 bases at J, with 9 bases in the middle. CDR3 bases: TGTGCCACCAGCAGAGATCGGGGTTTCTCTGGAAACACCATATATTTT. Its translation is CATSRDRGFSGNTIYF.

A few counts support this clonotype. V and J are TRBV29-1 and TRBJ2-2, with D uncertain. The CDR3 totals 15 residues. Germline CDR1 and CDR2: SQVTM and ANQGSEA. The V end lost 3 bases, the J end lost 0 bases, and 11 bases lay between the germline ends. DNA for the CDR3: TGCAGCGTTGACAACATGAGCCCGAACACCGGGGAGCTGTTTTTT. Translating it yields CSVDNMSPNTGELFF.